This is a list of T cell receptor beta chains from one sample in a study of cytomegalovirus exposure and HLA in healthy donors. Libraries were prepared by immunoSEQ multiplex PCR; TCRdb keeps only in-frame clonotypes and omits some of them. The table records approximately 160,000 clones, around 79% of them present only once. Sequences were obtained from PBMCs. Receptor source: a male donor in good health and CMV-seronegative. The CDR3 runs from the conserved cysteine through the conserved F or W. D genes are given only for firm matches. Rows may omit the clone size; those that give it use once, few, many or a size class.

CDR3	DNA	D	size	V	J
CAISESRVTGNEQFF	TGTGCCATCAGTGAGTCGAGGGTTACGGGGAATGAGCAGTTCTTC	-	few	TRBV10-3	TRBJ2-1
CASSSLPGQANYGYTF	TGTGCCAGCAGTTCACTCCCGGGACAGGCTAACTATGGCTACACCTTC	TRBD1	once	TRBV6-5	TRBJ1-2
CSVEEREAFF	TGCAGCGTTGAGGAGAGGGAAGCTTTCTTT	-	-	TRBV29-1	TRBJ1-1
CASSPLTGSAQGTNYGYTF	TGTGCCAGCTCACCATTAACCGGCTCGGCACAGGGAACTAACTATGGCTACACCTTC	-	once	TRBV18	TRBJ1-2
CAGTSDGDYGYTF	TGTGCCGGAACTTCAGACGGAGACTATGGCTACACCTTC	-	-	TRBV2	TRBJ1-2
CASRSKREKLFF	TGTGCCAGCAGATCCAAGCGGGAAAAACTGTTTTTT	-	-	TRBV6-5	TRBJ1-4
CASSFDGTSGSYEQYF	TGTGCCAGCAGCTTTGACGGGACTAGCGGTTCCTACGAGCAGTACTTC	TRBD2	few	TRBV11-2	TRBJ2-7
CASRNTQGSRGAFF	TGTGCCAGCAGGAATACACAGGGGTCCCGGGGAGCTTTCTTT	TRBD1	-	TRBV28	TRBJ1-1
CASSYAGTANTEAFF	TGTGCCAGCAGTTACGCCGGGACAGCGAACACTGAAGCTTTCTTT	TRBD1	once	TRBV6-5	TRBJ1-1
CASSLGRNTEAFF	TGTGCCAGCAGCTTAGGCAGGAACACTGAAGCTTTCTTT	-	once	TRBV7-8	TRBJ1-1
CASSQPGAASGANVLTF	TGCGCCAGCAGTCAACCGGGAGCAGCATCTGGGGCCAACGTCCTGACTTTC	-	-	TRBV23-1	TRBJ2-6
CASSVGGRGPYNEQFF	TGTGCCAGCAGCGTAGGGGGCAGGGGACCCTACAATGAGCAGTTCTTC	-	-	TRBV9	TRBJ2-1
CASSQDRGETQYF	TGTGCCAGCAGCCAGGACAGGGGAGAGACCCAGTACTTC	TRBD1	-	TRBV11-2	TRBJ2-5
CATRGQLNTEAFF	TGTGCCACCAGAGGACAGCTGAACACTGAAGCTTTCTTT	-	-	TRBV15	TRBJ1-1
CASSYSAGGLGEQYF	TGTGCCAGCAGTTACTCCGCGGGAGGCTTGGGAGAGCAGTACTTC	TRBD2	once	TRBV6-5	TRBJ2-7
CASSSLLSYEQFF	TGTGCCAGCAGCTCCCTCCTTAGTTATGAGCAGTTCTTC	-	few	TRBV11-1	TRBJ2-1
CASSSGVAAYHQGDTQYF	TGTGCCAGCAGCTCCGGGGTGGCGGCCTACCACCAGGGGGATACGCAGTATTTT	-	-	TRBV7-2	TRBJ2-3
CASSARALNEQFF	TGTGCCAGCAGCGCCAGGGCCCTCAATGAGCAGTTCTTC	-	few	TRBV7-9	TRBJ2-1
CASALQGNAEAFF	TGTGCCAGCGCCCTACAGGGGAATGCTGAAGCTTTCTTT	TRBD1	-	TRBV18	TRBJ1-1
CASRVPGQGYAFF	TGTGCCAGCAGAGTCCCGGGACAGGGGTACGCTTTCTTT	TRBD1	-	TRBV27	TRBJ1-1
CASSLYQVSHNEQYF	TGTGCCAGCAGTTTATACCAGGTATCTCACAACGAGCAGTACTTC	-	few	TRBV27	TRBJ2-7
CASSYSREVPNEQFF	TGTGCCAGCAGTTACTCGAGAGAGGTCCCCAATGAGCAGTTCTTC	-	-	TRBV6-5	TRBJ2-1
CASSGRNNQPQHF	TGTGCCAGCAGTGGCAGGAATAATCAGCCCCAGCATTTT	-	-	TRBV6-5	TRBJ1-5
CASSPDSSNQPQHF	TGCGCCAGCAGCCCGGACAGTAGCAATCAGCCCCAGCATTTT	-	once	TRBV4-1	TRBJ1-5
CASSTSGTSLRGEQFF	TGTGCCAGTAGTACCTCCGGGACTAGCCTTCGAGGTGAGCAGTTCTTC	TRBD2	-	TRBV19	TRBJ2-1
CASSHLREGTDTQYF	TGTGCCAGCAGCCACCTGCGGGAGGGCACAGATACGCAGTATTTT	TRBD2	-	TRBV4-2	TRBJ2-3
CASSLVSGGAAGYAF	TGTGCCAGCAGCTTGGTTTCAGGGGGCGCGGCTGGCTACGCCTTC	TRBD1	-	TRBV5-4	TRBJ1-2
CASSGRLNTEAFF	TGTGCCAGCAGTGGCAGATTGAACACTGAAGCTTTCTTT	-	-	TRBV6-1	TRBJ1-1
CASSSLTADYGYTF	TGCGCCAGCAGCTCCCTGACGGCCGACTACGGCTACACCTTC	-	-	TRBV5-1	TRBJ1-2
CASSPDRDYGYTF	TGTGCCAGCAGCCCAGACAGGGACTATGGCTACACCTTC	TRBD1	-	TRBV7-2	TRBJ1-2
CASSQDAGQGVYEQYF	TGTGCCAGCAGCCAAGACGCGGGACAGGGAGTCTACGAGCAGTACTTC	TRBD1	-	TRBV7-9	TRBJ2-7
CAWSVRSGGSVYEQYF	TGTGCCTGGAGTGTACGCTCTGGCGGGAGTGTCTACGAGCAGTACTTC	TRBD2	-	TRBV30	TRBJ2-7
CASSADGRGTDTQYF	TGTGCCAGCAGCGCCGACGGGCGGGGCACAGATACGCAGTATTTT	-	-	TRBV7-9	TRBJ2-3
CASRDSNQPQHF	TGTGCCAGCAGGGACAGTAATCAGCCCCAGCATTTT	-	-	TRBV6-6	TRBJ1-5
CASSLQVGATGELFF	TGCGCCAGCAGCTTGCAAGTTGGGGCCACCGGGGAGCTGTTTTTT	-	-	TRBV5-1	TRBJ2-2
CAITGTGNYGYTF	TGTGCCATCACCGGGACAGGGAACTATGGCTACACCTTC	TRBD1	-	TRBV10-3	TRBJ1-2
CASSRQGATGTEAFF	TGCGCCAGCAGCCGCCAGGGGGCGACGGGGACTGAAGCTTTCTTT	TRBD1	-	TRBV5-1	TRBJ1-1
CSVVAGGTYEQYF	TGCAGCGTTGTGGCAGGGGGCACCTACGAGCAGTACTTC	TRBD1	-	TRBV29-1	TRBJ2-7
CASSVTGTQTEAFF	TGCGCCAGCAGCGTAACCGGGACACAGACTGAAGCTTTCTTT	-	-	TRBV5-1	TRBJ1-1
CASGVTSGPQETQYF	TGCGCCAGCGGGGTGACTAGCGGCCCCCAAGAGACCCAGTACTTC	TRBD2	-	TRBV5-1	TRBJ2-5
CASRPTGTGGGDGYTF	TGTGCCAGCAGACCCACCGGGACAGGGGGCGGGGATGGCTACACCTTC	TRBD1	-	TRBV6-6	TRBJ1-2
CASSQGEIAGGRTDTQYF	TGTGCCAGCAGCCAAGGGGAAATAGCGGGAGGGCGCACAGATACGCAGTATTTT	TRBD2	-	TRBV4-2	TRBJ2-3